Listed here is a single T cell receptor beta chain. In the authors' workflow: Estimation of nucleated cell counts relied on the amplification of reference gene primers. The method was immunoSEQ multiplex PCR; TCRdb's version includes in-frame clones alone and lacks a portion of them. That table supplies the V and J calls and clone size; D and trimming were determined from the DNA. The profile shows about 90,000 clones, 80% of them singletons. Germline loops: CDR1 SGHRS, CDR2 YFSETQ. This CDR3 spans 18 amino acids. Germline trimming cut 2 bases from V and 4 bases from J; bases unmatched to any gene: 9. The data were obtained in a study of blood T cell repertoires in COVID-19. On the study more broadly: Researchers got acute and convalescent COVID-19 samples from the United States, Italy and Spain.

The source material was peripheral blood. The sequence was collected from a woman between 65 and 79 years old with acute or convalescent COVID-19. This chain links TRBV5-1 with TRBJ2-2; 12 bases are shared with TRBD1. The DNA for the CDR3 is TGCGCCAGCAGCTTAAGACCTCCGGGACAGGGGGCCACCGGGGAGCTGTTTTTT. This encodes CASSLRPPGQGATGELFF. Full variable domain (rest looked up from reference TRBV5-1 and TRBJ2-2): KAGVTQTPRYLIKTRGQQVTLSCSPISGHRSVSWYQQTPGQGLQFLFEYFSETQRNKGNFPGRFSGRQFSNSRSEMNVSTLELGDSALYLCASSLRPPGQGATGELFFGEGSRLTVL.